The entry that follows covers one T cell receptor (beta chain) sequence. What it recognizes is unknown. This entry is derived from a study of a mutant IDH1 vaccine in newly diagnosed glioma. Turning to the study itself: Across weeks 1, 3, 5, 7, 11, 15, 19 and 23, patients received a vaccination each time, eight in all. Following radiotherapy alone, or alongside temozolomide cycles, vaccination was started after an interval of 4-6 weeks.

Only in-frame clones appear in the TCRdb table, and some are missing; sequencing was by immunoSEQ multiplex PCR. Here the sample spans roughly 30,000 clones, about 78% being singletons. This CDR3 is 13 amino acids long. V shed 8 bases and J shed 4 bases, with 14 bases lying between them. Germline lookup yields CDR1 MGHDK and CDR2 SYGVNS. Time point specified: week 11, during vaccination. Every single dose of the vaccine, 300 ug of mutant IDH1 20-mer peptide, came with topical imiquimod. There were new WHO grade 3 or 4 astrocytomas in the donors, and these were IDH1-mutant and ATRX-lost. This specimen consisted of PBMCs, obtained from a glioma patient whose treatment included an IDH1 peptide vaccine. The TCR comes from a man younger than 40 with glioma. The rearrangement joins TRBV25-1 to TRBJ1-1, with D possibly being TRBD1 (5 bases). The DNA of the CDR3 is TGTGCCAGCGTTAGTCAGGGCCTCACTGAAGCTTTCTTT. Amino acid sequence: CASVSQGLTEAFF.